This entry describes one T cell receptor (beta chain). Its antigen is unknown. The sample is drawn from a study of siplizumab effects on memory and regulatory T cells. Study conclusions and caveats: The average Treg-derived proportion among mappable alloreactive CD4+ clones was 55% to 75% with siplizumab versus 25% to 30% in controls.

Only in-frame clones appear in the TCRdb table, and some are missing; sequencing was by immunoSEQ multiplex PCR. The sample lists over 85,000 clones; 92% were seen once. Germline lookup yields CDR1 LNHDA and CDR2 SQIVND (reference sequence). V lost 3 bases and J 7 bases, leaving 25 bases between the germline ends. The CDR3 runs to 18 residues. The V and J genes are TRBV19 and TRBJ1-5; D is perhaps TRBD1 (6 bases). This sequence was found in a human donor in good health. Sequenced: CD4+ T cells sorted from blood. The CDR3 reads CASSIIHFDTGQRQPQHF. DNA of the CDR3: TGTGCCAGTAGTATCATACACTTCGACACAGGGCAAAGGCAGCCCCAGCATTTT. The full variable domain, its missing parts supplied by reference TRBV19 and TRBJ1-5, is DGGITQSPKYLFRKEGQNVTLSCEQNLNHDAMYWYRQDPGQGLRLIYYSQIVNDFQKGDIAEGYSVSREKKESFPLTVTSAQKNPTAFYLCASSIIHFDTGQRQPQHFGDGTRLSIL.